This is a list of T cell receptor beta chains from one sample in a study of T-cell reconstitution after alpha-beta-depleted transplantation in children. Using its own MiXCR run on the PCR reads, TCRdb lists one record per CDR3 protein. This table has about 1,000,000 distinct CDR3 sequences, roughly 29% appearing once. The source was PBMCs, mostly from graft donor cells, collected 360 days after TCRalphabeta/CD19-depleted stem cell transplant. The receptor source for this set is a boy under two years old who had a stem cell transplant for SCID, so the T cells may come from the graft donor. The CDR3 runs from the conserved cysteine through the conserved F or W. The D gene is left open where the match is weak. Clone size appears in some rows only: once, few, many, or a class for an expanded clone.

length,size,J,D,V,CDR3,DNA
15,few,TRBJ1-1,TRBD1,TRBV7-2,CASSRRQGGDTEAFF,TGTGCCAGCAGCCGCCGACAGGGCGGGGACACTGAAGCTTTCTTT
12,.,TRBJ2-1,.,TRBV7-2,CASSLRVTKGVF,TGTGCCAGCAGCTTAAGGGTGACCAAGGGGGTCTTC
14,.,TRBJ2-7,TRBD1,TRBV12-3/TRBV12-4,CASSQLQGAHEQYF,TGTGCCAGCAGCCAACTACAGGGGGCACACGAGCAGTACTTC
15,few,TRBJ2-7,TRBD2,TRBV20-1,CSARDPGTSSNEQYF,TGCAGTGCTAGAGACCCCGGGACTAGTTCCAACGAGCAGTACTTC
13,few,TRBJ2-1,.,TRBV5-1,CASSLEQYNEQFF,TGCGCCAGCAGCTTGGAACAGTACAATGAGCAGTTCTTC
14,.,TRBJ1-6,.,TRBV9,CASSLFDSGSPLHF,TGTGCCAGCAGCCTATTCGATTCCGGCTCACCCCTCCACTTT
14,few,TRBJ2-1,TRBD1,TRBV6-1,CASSRDRGRNEQFF,TGTGCCAGCAGCCGGGACAGGGGACGCAATGAGCAGTTCTTC
13,few,TRBJ2-1,.,TRBV7-6,CASSLWVGGEQFF,TGTGCCAGCAGCTTATGGGTTGGGGGCGAGCAGTTCTTC
12,many,TRBJ2-7,.,TRBV12-3/TRBV12-4,CASSRQSYEQYF,TGTGCCAGCAGTAGGCAGTCCTACGAGCAGTACTTC
15,.,TRBJ1-5,.,TRBV20-1,CSARTQVPSNQPQHF,TGCAGTGCCAGGACCCAGGTCCCAAGCAATCAGCCCCAGCATTTT